This TCR beta chain was sequenced for a study of CD8 T cells in Susac syndrome. With random hexamers, reverse transcription was performed on about 0.5 to 1 ug of RNA. TCRdb reanalysed the immunoSEQ multiplex PCR reads using MiXCR and keeps one entry per CDR3 protein. The sample has roughly 330,000 distinct CDR3 sequences; 90% to 95% are singletons. Looked up from germline, CDR1 is SEHNR and CDR2 is FQNEAQ (reference sequence). V lost 5 bases, J lost 1 base, and 14 bases lay in between. CDR3 size: 15 residues. The source is a human donor with multiple sclerosis. Sequenced material: CD4+ T cells from PBMCs. The rearrangement joins TRBV7-9 to TRBJ2-5; either TRBD1 or TRBD2 may supply D (5 bases each). CDR3 protein: CASSGRDGSQETQYF. The CDR3 DNA reads as TGTGCCAGCAGCGGACGGGACGGATCCCAAGAGACCCAGTACTTC.